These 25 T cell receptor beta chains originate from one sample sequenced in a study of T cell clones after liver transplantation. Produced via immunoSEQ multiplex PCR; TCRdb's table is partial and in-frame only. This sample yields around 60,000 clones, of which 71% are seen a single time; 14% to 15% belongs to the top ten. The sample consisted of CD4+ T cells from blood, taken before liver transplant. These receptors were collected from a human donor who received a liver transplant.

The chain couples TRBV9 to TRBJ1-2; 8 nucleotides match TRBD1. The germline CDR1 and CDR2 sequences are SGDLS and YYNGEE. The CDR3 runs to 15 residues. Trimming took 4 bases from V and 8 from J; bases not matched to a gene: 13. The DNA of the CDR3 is TGTGCCAGCAGCCGTAACCTTGGACAGGGTTGGGGCTACACCTTC. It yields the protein CASSRNLGQGWGYTF.

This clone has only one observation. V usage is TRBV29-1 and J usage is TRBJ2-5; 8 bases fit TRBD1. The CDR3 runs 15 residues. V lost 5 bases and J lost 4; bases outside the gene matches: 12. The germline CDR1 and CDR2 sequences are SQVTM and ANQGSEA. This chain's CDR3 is CSVRLQGGRGETQYF. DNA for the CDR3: TGCAGCGTTCGATTACAGGGGGGTAGGGGAGAGACCCAGTACTTC.

The CDR3 DNA is TGTGCCAGCACATTCTCCTACGAGCAGTACTTC. Translating it yields CASTFSYEQYF. The V gene is TRBV6-5, the J gene TRBJ2-7, with D unresolved. The CDR3 extends over 11 amino acids. In germline, CDR1 is MNHEY, CDR2 SVGAGI. V was cut by 7 bases and J by 0 bases, with 4 bases left in between.

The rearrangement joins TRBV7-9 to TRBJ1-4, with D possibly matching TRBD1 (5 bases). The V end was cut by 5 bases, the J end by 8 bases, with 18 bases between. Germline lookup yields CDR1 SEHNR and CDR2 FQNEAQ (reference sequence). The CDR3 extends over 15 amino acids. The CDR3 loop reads CASSRRGGSKEKLFF. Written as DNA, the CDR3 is TGTGCCAGCAGCCGCCGGGGGGGGAGCAAGGAAAAACTGTTTTTT.

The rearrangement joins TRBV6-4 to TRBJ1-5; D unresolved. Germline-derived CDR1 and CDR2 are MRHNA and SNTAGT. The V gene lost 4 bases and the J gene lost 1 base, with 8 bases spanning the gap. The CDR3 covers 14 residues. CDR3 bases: TGTGCCAGCAGTGCTGGAGGAAGCAATCAGCCCCAGCATTTT. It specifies CASSAGGSNQPQHF.

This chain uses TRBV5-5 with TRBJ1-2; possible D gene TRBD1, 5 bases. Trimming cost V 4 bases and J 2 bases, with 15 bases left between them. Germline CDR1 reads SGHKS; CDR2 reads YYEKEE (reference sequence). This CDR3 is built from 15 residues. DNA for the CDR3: TGTGCCAGCAGCACGACAGCTCTAACCAACTATGGCTACACCTTC. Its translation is CASSTTALTNYGYTF.

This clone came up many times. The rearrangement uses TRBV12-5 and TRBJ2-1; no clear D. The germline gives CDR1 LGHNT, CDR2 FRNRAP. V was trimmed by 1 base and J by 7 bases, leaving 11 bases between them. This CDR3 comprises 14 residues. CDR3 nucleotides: TGTGCTAGTGGTTTGGAACCGGTTCTTAATGAGCAGTTCTTC. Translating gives CASGLEPVLNEQFF.

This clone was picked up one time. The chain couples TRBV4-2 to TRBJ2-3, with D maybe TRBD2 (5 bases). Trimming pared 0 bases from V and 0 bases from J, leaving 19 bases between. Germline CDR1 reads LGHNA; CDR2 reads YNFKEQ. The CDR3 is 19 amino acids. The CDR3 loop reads CASSQDRERPRPSTDTQYF. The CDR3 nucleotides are TGTGCCAGCAGCCAAGATAGGGAGCGGCCGCGTCCTAGCACAGATACGCAGTATTTT.

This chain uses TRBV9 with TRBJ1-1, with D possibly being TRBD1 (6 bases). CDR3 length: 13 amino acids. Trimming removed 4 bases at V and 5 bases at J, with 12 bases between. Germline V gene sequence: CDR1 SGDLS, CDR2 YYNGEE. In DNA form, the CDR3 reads TGTGCCAGCAGCCCTTTACAGGGTACTGAAGCTTTCTTT. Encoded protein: CASSPLQGTEAFF.

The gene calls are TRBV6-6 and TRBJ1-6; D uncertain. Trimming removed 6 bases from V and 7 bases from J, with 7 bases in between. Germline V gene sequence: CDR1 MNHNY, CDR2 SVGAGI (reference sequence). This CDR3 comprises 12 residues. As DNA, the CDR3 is TGTGCCAGCAGCCGACAAAATTCACCCCTCCACTTT. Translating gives CASSRQNSPLHF.

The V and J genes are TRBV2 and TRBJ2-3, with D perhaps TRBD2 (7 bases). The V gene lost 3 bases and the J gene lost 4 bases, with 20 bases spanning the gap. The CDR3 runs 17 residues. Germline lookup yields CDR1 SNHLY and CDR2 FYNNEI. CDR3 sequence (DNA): TGTGCCAGCAGTGAGGGGCGACAAGGCGGGGGCGCAGATACGCAGTATTTT. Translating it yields CASSEGRQGGGADTQYF.

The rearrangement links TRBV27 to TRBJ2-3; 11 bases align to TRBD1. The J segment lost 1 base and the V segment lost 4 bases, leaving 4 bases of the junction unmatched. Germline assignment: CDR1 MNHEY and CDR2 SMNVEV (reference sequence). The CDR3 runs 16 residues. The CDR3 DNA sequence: TGTGCCAGCAGTTCCCGGACAGGGGGCGGCACAGATACGCAGTATTTT. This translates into CASSSRTGGGTDTQYF.

The CDR3 is CASSQLRETGSEKLFF. The DNA of the CDR3 is TGTGCCAGCAGCCAACTTCGGGAGACCGGGAGTGAAAAACTGTTTTTT. This chain uses TRBV14 with TRBJ1-4; the D is unclear. The germline V gene encodes CDR1 SGHDN and CDR2 FVKESK. The germline V and J ends were trimmed by 2 bases and 7 bases, with 17 bases remaining between them. The CDR3 length is 16 residues.

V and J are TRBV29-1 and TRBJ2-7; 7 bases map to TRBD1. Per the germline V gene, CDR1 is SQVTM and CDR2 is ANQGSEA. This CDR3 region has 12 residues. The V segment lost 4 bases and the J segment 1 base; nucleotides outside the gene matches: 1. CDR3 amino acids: CSVATGSYEQYF. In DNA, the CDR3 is TGCAGCGTTGCGACAGGGTCCTACGAGCAGTACTTC.

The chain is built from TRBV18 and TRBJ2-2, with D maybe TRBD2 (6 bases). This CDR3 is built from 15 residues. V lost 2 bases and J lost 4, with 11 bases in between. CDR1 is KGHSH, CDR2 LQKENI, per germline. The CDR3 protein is CASSPGQGGTGELFF. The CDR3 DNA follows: TGTGCCAGCTCACCAGGGCAGGGAGGCACCGGGGAGCTGTTTTTT.

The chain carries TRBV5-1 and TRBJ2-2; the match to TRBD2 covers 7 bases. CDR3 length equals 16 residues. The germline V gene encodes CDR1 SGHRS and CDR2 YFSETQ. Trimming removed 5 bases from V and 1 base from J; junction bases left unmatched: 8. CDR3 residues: CASSPRAGVNTGELFF. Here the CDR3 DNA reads TGCGCCAGCAGTCCGCGCGCGGGGGTGAACACCGGGGAGCTGTTTTTT.

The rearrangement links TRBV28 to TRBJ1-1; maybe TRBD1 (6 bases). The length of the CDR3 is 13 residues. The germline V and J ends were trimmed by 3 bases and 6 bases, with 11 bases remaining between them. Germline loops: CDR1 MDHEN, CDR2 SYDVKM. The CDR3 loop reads CASSFWGGSEAFF. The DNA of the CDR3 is TGTGCCAGCAGTTTTTGGGGGGGCTCTGAAGCTTTCTTT.

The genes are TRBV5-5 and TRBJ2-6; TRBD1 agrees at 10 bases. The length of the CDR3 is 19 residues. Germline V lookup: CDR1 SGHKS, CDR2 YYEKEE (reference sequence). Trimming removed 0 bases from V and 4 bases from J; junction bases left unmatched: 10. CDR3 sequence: CASSLAGDRGLAGANVLTF. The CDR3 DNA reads TGTGCCAGCAGCTTGGCGGGAGACAGGGGGCTGGCCGGGGCCAACGTCCTGACTTTC.

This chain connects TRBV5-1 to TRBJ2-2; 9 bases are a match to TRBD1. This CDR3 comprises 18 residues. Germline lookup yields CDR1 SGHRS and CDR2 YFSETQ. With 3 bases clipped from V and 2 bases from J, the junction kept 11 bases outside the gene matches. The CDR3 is CASSWGQGLTLNTGELFF. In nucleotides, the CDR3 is TGCGCCAGCAGCTGGGGACAGGGCCTAACACTAAACACCGGGGAGCTGTTTTTT. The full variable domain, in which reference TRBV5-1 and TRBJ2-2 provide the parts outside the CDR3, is KAGVTQTPRYLIKTRGQQVTLSCSPISGHRSVSWYQQTPGQGLQFLFEYFSETQRNKGNFPGRFSGRQFSNSRSEMNVSTLELGDSALYLCASSWGQGLTLNTGELFFGEGSRLTVL.

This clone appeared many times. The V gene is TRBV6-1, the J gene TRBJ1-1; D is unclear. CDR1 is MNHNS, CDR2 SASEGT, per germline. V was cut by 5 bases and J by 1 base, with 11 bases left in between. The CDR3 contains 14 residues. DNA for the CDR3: TGTGCCAGCAGTATAGAGGTTGGGAACACTGAAGCTTTCTTT. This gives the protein CASSIEVGNTEAFF.

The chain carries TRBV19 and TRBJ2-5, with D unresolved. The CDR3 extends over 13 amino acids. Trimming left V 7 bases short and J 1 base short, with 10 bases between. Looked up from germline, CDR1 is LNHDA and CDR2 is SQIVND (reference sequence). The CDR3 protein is CASKHSSQETQYF. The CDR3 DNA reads TGTGCCAGTAAACACAGCTCCCAAGAGACCCAGTACTTC.

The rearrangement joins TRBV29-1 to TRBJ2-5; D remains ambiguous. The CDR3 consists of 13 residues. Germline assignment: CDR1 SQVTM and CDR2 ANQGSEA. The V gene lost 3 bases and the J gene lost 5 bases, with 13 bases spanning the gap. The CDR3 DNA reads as TGCAGCGTTGAGATTCCCCGCCGGGAGACCCAGTACTTC. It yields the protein CSVEIPRRETQYF.

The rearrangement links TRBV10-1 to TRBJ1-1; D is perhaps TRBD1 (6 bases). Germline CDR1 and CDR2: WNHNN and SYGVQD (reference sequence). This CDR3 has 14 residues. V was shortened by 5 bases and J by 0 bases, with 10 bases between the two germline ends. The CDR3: CASSLYRVNTEAFF. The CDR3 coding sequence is TGCGCCAGCAGTCTCTACAGGGTGAACACTGAAGCTTTCTTT.

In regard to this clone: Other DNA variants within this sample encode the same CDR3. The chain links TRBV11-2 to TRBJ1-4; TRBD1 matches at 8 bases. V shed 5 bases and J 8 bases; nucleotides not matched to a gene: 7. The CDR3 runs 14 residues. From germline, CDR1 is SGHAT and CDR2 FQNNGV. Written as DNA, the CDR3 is TGTGCCAGCAGCCCAGGACAGGGTTGGGAAAAACTGTTTTTT. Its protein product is CASSPGQGWEKLFF.

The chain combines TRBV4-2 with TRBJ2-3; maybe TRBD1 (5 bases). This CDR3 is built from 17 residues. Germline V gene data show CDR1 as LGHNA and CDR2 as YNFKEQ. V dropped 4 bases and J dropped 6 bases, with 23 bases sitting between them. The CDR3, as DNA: TGTGCCAGCAGCCCTGATAGATCCGGCCAGGGCCCTGATACGCAGTATTTT. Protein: CASSPDRSGQGPDTQYF.